Listed below are T cell receptor beta chains from one sample, sequenced in a study of cytomegalovirus exposure and HLA in healthy donors. This table comes from immunoSEQ multiplex PCR, and its TCRdb copy is limited to in-frame clones, with some not included. This repertoire shows around 180,000 clones, roughly 87% found once; its top ten account for about 0.5%. Sequencing was done on a sample of PBMCs. The source of these receptors is a woman aged 45-60 years in good health and CMV-seronegative. The CDR3 runs from the conserved cysteine through the conserved F or W. A D gene is named only where the DNA matches it firmly. A row's size may be missing; if present it is once, few, many or a size class.

-	few	TRBJ2-7	TRBV27	CASSFKLGRGSSYEQYF	TGTGCCAGCAGTTTCAAACTCGGCCGTGGGAGCTCCTACGAGCAGTACTTC
-	-	TRBJ1-5	TRBV7-9	CASSSIQEYGSQPQHF	TGTGCCAGCAGCTCCATACAGGAATACGGGAGTCAGCCCCAGCATTTT
TRBD2	-	TRBJ2-1	TRBV4-3	CASSPDPWGGDYNEQFF	TGCGCCAGCAGCCCAGACCCGTGGGGGGGGGATTACAATGAGCAGTTCTTC
TRBD2	-	TRBJ2-3	TRBV28	CASSRAPSGSTDTQYF	TGTGCCAGCAGTAGGGCCCCTAGCGGGAGCACAGATACGCAGTATTTT
TRBD1	-	TRBJ2-4	TRBV27	CASSPPTGGTNIQYF	TGTGCCAGCAGTCCCCCTACAGGGGGCACAAACATTCAGTACTTC
-	-	TRBJ2-3	TRBV7-2	CASSLAAFGGAVTDTQYF	TGTGCCAGCAGCTTAGCAGCCTTTGGGGGGGCCGTCACAGATACGCAGTATTTT
TRBD2	-	TRBJ2-7	TRBV13	CASSLGGERGGNDEQYF	TGTGCCAGCAGCTTAGGAGGCGAGCGGGGGGGAAATGACGAGCAGTACTTC
TRBD1	once	TRBJ2-2	TRBV15	CATSRSDRGGTGELFF	TGTGCCACCAGCAGATCCGACAGGGGCGGAACCGGGGAGCTGTTTTTT
-	-	TRBJ2-1	TRBV27	CASSPLTRYNEQFF	TGTGCCAGCAGCCCCCTCACGCGATACAATGAGCAGTTCTTC
-	-	TRBJ1-3	TRBV16	CASSRGAGNTIYF	TGTGCCAGCAGCCGTGGAGCTGGAAACACCATATATTTT
-	-	TRBJ2-2	TRBV28	CASRVTGGAGELFF	TGTGCCAGCAGGGTGACAGGTGGGGCCGGGGAGCTGTTTTTT
TRBD1	-	TRBJ2-7	TRBV11-2	CASSFGQGGEQYF	TGTGCCAGCAGCTTCGGACAGGGGGGCGAGCAGTACTTC
TRBD1	-	TRBJ1-6	TRBV27	CASSQGTGGSPLHF	TGTGCCAGCAGTCAGGGGACAGGGGGTTCACCCCTCCACTTT
TRBD2	-	TRBJ2-3	TRBV4-1	CASSQGVAGRTDTQYF	TGCGCCAGCAGCCAAGGGGTAGCGGGACGAACAGATACGCAGTATTTT
-	-	TRBJ2-2	TRBV6-6	CASSETVVVTGELFF	TGTGCCAGCAGTGAGACAGTGGTAGTCACCGGGGAGCTGTTTTTT
TRBD1	-	TRBJ2-1	TRBV7-9	CSSSLGRQGALNEQFF	TGTTCCAGCAGCTTAGGTCGCCAGGGGGCCCTCAATGAGCAGTTCTTC
-	-	TRBJ1-3	TRBV9	CASSPGGVAGNTIYF	TGTGCCAGCAGCCCCGGGGGGGTCGCTGGAAACACCATATATTTT
-	-	TRBJ2-7	TRBV5-5	CASSRTRGEQYF	TGTGCCAGCAGCCGAACCAGGGGCGAGCAGTACTTC
TRBD1	-	TRBJ1-2	TRBV28	CASSFRGQGGGGYTF	TGTGCCAGCAGTTTCCGCGGACAGGGGGGGGGAGGCTACACCTTC